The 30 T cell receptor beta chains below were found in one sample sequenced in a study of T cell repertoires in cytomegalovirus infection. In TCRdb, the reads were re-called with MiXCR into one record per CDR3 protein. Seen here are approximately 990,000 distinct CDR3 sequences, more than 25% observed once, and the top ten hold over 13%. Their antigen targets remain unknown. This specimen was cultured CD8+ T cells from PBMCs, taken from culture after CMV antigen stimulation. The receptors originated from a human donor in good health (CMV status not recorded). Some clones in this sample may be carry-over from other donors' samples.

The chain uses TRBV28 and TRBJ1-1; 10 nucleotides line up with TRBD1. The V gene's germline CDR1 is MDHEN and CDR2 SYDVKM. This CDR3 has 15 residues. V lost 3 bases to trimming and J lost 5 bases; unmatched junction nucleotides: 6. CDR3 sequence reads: CASSLDRGMGTEAFF. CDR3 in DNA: TGTGCCAGCAGTTTGGACAGGGGGATGGGAACTGAAGCTTTCTTT.

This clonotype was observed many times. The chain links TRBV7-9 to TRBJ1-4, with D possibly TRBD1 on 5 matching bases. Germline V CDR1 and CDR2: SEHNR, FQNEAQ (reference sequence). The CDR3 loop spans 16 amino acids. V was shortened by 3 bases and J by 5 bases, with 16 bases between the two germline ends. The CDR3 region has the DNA TGTGCCAGCAGCTTGGGGTTGGGGGATTGGAATGAAAAACTGTTTTTT. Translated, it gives CASSLGLGDWNEKLFF.

CDR3 in DNA: TGCGCCAGCAGTGGCGTTAGCGGGGATACGCAGTATTTT. It codes for CASSGVSGDTQYF. The chain joins TRBV10-1 to TRBJ2-3; 7 bases line up with TRBD2. V dropped 4 bases and J dropped 6; count of bases not matched to a gene: 4. CDR1 is WNHNN, CDR2 SYGVQD, per germline (reference sequence). The CDR3 runs to 13 residues.

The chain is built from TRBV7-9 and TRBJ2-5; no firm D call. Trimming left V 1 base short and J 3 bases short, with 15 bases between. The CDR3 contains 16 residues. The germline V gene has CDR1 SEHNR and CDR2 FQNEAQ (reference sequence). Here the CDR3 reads CASSLVGVYKEETQYF. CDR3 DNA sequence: TGTGCCAGCAGCTTAGTTGGGGTGTATAAAGAAGAGACCCAGTACTTC.

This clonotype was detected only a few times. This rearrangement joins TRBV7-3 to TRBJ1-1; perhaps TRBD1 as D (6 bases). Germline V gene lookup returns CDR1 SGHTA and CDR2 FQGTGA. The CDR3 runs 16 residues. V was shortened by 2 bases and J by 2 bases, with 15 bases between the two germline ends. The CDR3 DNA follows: TGTGCCAGCAGCTTAGTGGGGGCGGGACCCAACACTGAAGCTTTCTTT. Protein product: CASSLVGAGPNTEAFF.

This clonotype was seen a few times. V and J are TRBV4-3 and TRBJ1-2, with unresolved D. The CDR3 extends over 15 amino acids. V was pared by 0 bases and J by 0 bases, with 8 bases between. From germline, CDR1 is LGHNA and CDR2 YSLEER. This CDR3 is CASSQEMKPNYGYTF. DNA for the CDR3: TGCGCCAGCAGCCAAGAAATGAAGCCTAACTATGGCTACACCTTC.

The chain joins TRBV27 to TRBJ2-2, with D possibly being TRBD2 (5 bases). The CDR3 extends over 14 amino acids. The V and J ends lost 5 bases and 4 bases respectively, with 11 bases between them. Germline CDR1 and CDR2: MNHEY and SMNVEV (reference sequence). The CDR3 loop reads CASSQGLSTGELFF. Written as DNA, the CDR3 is TGTGCCAGCAGTCAAGGACTTTCCACCGGGGAGCTGTTTTTT.

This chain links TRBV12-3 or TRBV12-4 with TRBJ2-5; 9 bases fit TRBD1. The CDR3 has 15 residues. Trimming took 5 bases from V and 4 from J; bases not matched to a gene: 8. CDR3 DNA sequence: TGTGCCAGCAGTCACCGGGACAGGGCTCGAGAGACCCAGTACTTC. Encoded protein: CASSHRDRARETQYF.

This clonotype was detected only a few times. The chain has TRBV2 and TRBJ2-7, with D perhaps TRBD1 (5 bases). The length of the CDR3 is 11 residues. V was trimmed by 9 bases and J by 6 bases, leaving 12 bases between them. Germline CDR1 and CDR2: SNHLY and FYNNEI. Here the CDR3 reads CASRGTIEQYV. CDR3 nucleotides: TGTGCCAGTAGGGGTACTATCGAGCAGTACGTC.

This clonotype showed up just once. The chain's CDR3 is CASSQDYSGRNNQPQHF. The CDR3 DNA follows: TGCGCCAGCAGCCAAGATTATTCGGGTAGGAACAATCAGCCCCAGCATTTT. J is TRBJ1-5 and V is TRBV4-1, with D unresolved. Trimming shortened V by 0 bases and J by 3 bases, and 15 bases separated the two germline ends. Germline assignment: CDR1 MGHRA and CDR2 YSYEKL. The CDR3 is 17 amino acids.

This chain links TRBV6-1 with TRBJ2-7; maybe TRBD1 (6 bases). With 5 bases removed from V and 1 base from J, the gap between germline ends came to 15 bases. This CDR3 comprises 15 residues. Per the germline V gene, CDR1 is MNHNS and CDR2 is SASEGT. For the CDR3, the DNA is TGTGCCAGCAGTACCCGGGACACCTTTTCCTACGAGCAGTACGTC. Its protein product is CASSTRDTFSYEQYV.

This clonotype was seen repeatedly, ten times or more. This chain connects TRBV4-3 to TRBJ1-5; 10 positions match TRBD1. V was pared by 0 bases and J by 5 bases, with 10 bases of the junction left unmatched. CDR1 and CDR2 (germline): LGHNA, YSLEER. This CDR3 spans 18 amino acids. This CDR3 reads CASSQDLTGQGWDQPQHF. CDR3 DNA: TGCGCCAGCAGCCAAGATTTGACGGGACAGGGGTGGGATCAGCCCCAGCATTTT.

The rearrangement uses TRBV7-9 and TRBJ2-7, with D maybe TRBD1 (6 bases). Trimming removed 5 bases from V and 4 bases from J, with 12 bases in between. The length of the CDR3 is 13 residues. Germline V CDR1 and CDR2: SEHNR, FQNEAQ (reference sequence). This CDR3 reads CASSPRTEYEQYV. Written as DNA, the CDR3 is TGTGCCAGCAGCCCCCGGACAGAATACGAGCAGTACGTC.

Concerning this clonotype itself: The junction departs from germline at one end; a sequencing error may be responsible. CDR3 nucleotides: TGTGCCATCGGTACAGGGTTTAATGAAAATCTGTTTTTT. Its protein is CAIGTGFNENLFF. The V and J genes are TRBV10-3 and TRBJ1-4, with TRBD1 as a possible D gene (6 bases). The CDR3 sequence is 13 residues long. Germline-derived CDR1 and CDR2 are ENHRY and SYGVKD.

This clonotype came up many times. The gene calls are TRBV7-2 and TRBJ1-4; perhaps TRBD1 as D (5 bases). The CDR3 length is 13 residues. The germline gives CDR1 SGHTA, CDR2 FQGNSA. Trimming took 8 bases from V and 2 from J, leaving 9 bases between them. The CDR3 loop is CASGDPTNEKLFF. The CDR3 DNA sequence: TGTGCCAGCGGGGACCCCACTAATGAAAAACTGTTTTTT.

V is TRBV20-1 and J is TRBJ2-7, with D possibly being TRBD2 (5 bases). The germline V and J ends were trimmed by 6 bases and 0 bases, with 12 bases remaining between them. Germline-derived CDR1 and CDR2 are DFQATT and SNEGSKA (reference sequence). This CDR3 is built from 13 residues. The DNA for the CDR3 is TGCAGTGCCGCGGGCAGGTCCTCCTACGAGCAGTACTTC. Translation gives CSAAGRSSYEQYF.

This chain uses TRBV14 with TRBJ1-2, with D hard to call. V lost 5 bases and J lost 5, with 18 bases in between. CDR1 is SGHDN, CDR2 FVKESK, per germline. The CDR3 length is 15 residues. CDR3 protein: CASSAPGRTDYGYTF. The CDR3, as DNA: TGTGCCAGCAGCGCACCCGGAAGGACCGATTATGGCTACACCTTC.

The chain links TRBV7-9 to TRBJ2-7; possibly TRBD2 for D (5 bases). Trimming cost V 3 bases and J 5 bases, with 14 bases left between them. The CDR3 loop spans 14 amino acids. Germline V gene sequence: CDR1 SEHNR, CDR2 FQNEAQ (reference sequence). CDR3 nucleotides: TGTGCCAGCAGCTTCCTGAGCGCCGGGGACGAGCAGTACTTC. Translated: CASSFLSAGDEQYF.

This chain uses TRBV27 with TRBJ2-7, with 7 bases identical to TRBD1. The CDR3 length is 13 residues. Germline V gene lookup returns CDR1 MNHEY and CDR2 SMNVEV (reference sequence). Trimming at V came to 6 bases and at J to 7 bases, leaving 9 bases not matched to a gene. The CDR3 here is CASRQQGRREQYV. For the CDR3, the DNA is TGTGCCAGCAGACAACAGGGGCGTAGGGAGCAGTACGTC.

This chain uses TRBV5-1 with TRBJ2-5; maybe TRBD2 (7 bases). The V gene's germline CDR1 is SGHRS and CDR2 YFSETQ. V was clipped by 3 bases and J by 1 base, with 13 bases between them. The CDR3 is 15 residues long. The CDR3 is CASSWGGRGQETQYF. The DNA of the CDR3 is TGCGCCAGCAGCTGGGGGGGCAGGGGCCAAGAGACCCAGTACTTC.

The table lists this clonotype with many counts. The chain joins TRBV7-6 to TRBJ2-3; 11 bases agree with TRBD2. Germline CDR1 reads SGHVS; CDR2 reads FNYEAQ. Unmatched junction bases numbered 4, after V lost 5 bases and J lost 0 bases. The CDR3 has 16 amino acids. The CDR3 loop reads CASSKSSGGSTDTQYF. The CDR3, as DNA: TGTGCCAGCAGCAAATCTAGCGGGGGGAGCACAGATACGCAGTATTTT.

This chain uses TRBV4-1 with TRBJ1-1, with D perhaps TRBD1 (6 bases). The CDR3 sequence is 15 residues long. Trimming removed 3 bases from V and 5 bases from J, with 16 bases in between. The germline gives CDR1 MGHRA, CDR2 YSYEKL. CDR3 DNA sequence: TGCGCCAGCAGCCAGGGGGGGGGCGCATGGACTGAAGCTTTCTTT. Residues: CASSQGGGAWTEAFF.

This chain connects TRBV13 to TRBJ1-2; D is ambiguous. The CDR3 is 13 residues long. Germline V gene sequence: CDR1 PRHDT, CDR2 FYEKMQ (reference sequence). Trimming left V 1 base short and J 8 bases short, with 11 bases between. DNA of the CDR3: TGTGCCAGCAGCTTAGAAGGGATCTGGGGCTACACCTTC. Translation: CASSLEGIWGYTF.

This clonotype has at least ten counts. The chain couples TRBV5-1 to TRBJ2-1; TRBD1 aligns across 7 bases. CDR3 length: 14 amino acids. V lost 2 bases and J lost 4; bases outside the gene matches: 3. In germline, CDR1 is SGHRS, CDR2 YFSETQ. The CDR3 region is CASSFKGAYNEQFF. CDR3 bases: TGCGCCAGCAGCTTCAAGGGGGCGTACAATGAGCAGTTCTTC.

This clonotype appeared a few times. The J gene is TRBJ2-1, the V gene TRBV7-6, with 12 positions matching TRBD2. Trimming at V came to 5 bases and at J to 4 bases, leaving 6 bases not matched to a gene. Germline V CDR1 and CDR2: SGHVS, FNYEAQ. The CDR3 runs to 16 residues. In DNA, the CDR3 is TGTGCCAGCAGCCCCTGGACTAGCGGGACATACAATGAGCAGTTCTTC. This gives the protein CASSPWTSGTYNEQFF.

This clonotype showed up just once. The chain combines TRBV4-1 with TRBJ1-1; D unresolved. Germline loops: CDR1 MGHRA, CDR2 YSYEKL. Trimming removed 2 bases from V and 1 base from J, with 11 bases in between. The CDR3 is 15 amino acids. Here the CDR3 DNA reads TGCGCCAGCAGCCAACACGGAGGAGAGAACACTGAAGCTTTCTTT. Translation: CASSQHGGENTEAFF.

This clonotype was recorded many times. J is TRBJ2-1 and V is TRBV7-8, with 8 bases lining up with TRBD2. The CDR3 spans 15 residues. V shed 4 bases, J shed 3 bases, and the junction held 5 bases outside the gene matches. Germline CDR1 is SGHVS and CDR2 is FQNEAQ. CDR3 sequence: CASSSIAGGYNEQFF. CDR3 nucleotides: TGTGCCAGCAGCTCAATTGCGGGGGGCTACAATGAGCAGTTCTTC.

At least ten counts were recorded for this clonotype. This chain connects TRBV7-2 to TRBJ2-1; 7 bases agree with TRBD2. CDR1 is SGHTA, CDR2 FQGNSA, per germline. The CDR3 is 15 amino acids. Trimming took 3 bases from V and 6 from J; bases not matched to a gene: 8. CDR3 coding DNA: TGTGCCAGCAGCTTCGCCCCGGGGGGTCGCAATGAGCAGTTCTTC. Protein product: CASSFAPGGRNEQFF.

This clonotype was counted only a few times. CDR3 protein: CASSVPTEGTGGYTF. CDR3 DNA: TGTGCCAGCAGTGTCCCAACAGAAGGGACAGGTGGCTACACCTTC. This chain links TRBV2 with TRBJ1-2; 8 nucleotides line up with TRBD1. The CDR3 sequence is 15 residues long. The ends lost 4 bases at V and 7 bases at J; junction bases unmatched: 11. Germline CDR1 and CDR2: SNHLY and FYNNEI.

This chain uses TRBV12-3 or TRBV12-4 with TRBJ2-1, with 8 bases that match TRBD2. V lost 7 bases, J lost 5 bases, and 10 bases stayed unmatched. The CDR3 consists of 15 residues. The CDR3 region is CASTGGAGLHNEQFF. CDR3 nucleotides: TGTGCCAGCACCGGGGGGGCAGGACTCCACAATGAGCAGTTCTTC.